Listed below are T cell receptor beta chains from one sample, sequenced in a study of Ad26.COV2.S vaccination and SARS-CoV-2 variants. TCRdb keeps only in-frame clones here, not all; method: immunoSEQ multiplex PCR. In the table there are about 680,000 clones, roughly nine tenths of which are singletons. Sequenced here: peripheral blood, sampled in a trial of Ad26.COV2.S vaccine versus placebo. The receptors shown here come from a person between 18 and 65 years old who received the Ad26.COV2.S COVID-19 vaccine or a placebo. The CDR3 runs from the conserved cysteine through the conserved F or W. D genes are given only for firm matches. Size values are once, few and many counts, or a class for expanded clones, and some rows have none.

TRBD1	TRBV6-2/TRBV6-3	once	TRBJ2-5	CASSRQGMRETQYF	TGTGCCAGCAGCCGACAGGGAATGAGAGAGACCCAGTACTTC
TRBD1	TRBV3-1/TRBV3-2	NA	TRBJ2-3	CASSQNRGPTDTQYF	TGTGCCAGCAGCCAAAACAGGGGGCCGACAGATACGCAGTATTTT
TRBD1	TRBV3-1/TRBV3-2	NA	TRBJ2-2	CASSHYRGPYTGELFF	TGTGCCAGCAGCCACTACAGGGGGCCGTACACCGGGGAGCTGTTTTTT
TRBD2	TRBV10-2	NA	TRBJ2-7	CASSPAGVPYEQYF	TGCGCCAGCAGCCCAGCGGGGGTTCCCTACGAGCAGTACTTC
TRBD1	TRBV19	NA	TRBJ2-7	CASSIGDSRSYEQYF	TGTGCCAGTAGTATTGGGGACAGCCGCTCCTACGAGCAGTACTTC
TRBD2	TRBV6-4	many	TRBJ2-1	CASSEAGEGYNEQFF	TGTGCCAGCAGTGAGGCGGGAGAAGGGTACAATGAGCAGTTCTTC
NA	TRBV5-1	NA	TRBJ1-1	CASSLDRMDTEAFF	TGCGCCAGCAGCTTGGACAGAATGGACACTGAAGCTTTCTTT
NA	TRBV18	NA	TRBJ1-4	CASSPALNEKLFF	TGTGCCAGCTCACCGGCGCTTAATGAAAAACTGTTTTTT
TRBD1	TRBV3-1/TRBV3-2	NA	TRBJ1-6	CASSHRQGVTLHF	TGTGCCAGCAGCCACCGACAGGGGGTCACCCTCCACTTT
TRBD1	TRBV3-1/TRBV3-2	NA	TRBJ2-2	CASSQGGQGRTGELFF	TGTGCCAGCAGCCAGGGCGGACAGGGTCGTACCGGGGAGCTGTTTTTT
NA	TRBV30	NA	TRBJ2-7	CAWSFRREQYF	TGTGCCTGGAGTTTTAGGAGAGAGCAGTACTTC
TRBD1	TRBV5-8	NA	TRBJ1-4	CASIPRGTGREKLFF	TGTGCCAGCATCCCACGTGGGACAGGTCGTGAAAAACTGTTTTTT
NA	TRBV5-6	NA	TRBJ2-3	CASSYPESLVTDTQYF	TGTGCCAGCAGTTACCCCGAGTCATTAGTCACAGATACGCAGTATTTT
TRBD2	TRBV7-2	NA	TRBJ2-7	CASSTTSGSNYEQYF	TGTGCCAGCAGCACCACTAGCGGGTCTAACTACGAGCAGTACTTC
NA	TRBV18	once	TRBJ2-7	CASSPPHGLGEQYF	TGTGCCAGCTCACCCCCCCACGGGCTGGGCGAGCAGTACTTC
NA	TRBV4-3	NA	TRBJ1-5	CASSQEGGLSQPQHF	TGCGCCAGCAGCCAAGAGGGGGGATTGAGCCAGCCCCAGCATTTT
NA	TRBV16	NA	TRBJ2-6	CASSLLGFGANVLTF	TGTGCCAGCAGCTTGCTGGGGTTTGGGGCCAACGTCCTGACTTTC
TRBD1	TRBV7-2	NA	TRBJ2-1	CASSLAAGTATYNEQFF	TGTGCCAGCAGCTTAGCAGCCGGGACAGCGACCTACAATGAGCAGTTCTTC
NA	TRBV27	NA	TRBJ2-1	CAGTPSNEQFF	TGTGCCGGAACCCCATCCAATGAGCAGTTCTTC
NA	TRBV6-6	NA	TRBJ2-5	CATKWQGRQTQYF	TGTGCGACGAAGTGGCAGGGGAGGCAGACCCAGTACTTC
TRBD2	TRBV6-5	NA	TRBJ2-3	CASTAGGWDAQYF	TGTGCCAGCACAGCGGGAGGTTGGGATGCGCAGTATTTT
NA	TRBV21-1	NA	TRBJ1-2	CASSKPSGGANYGYTF	TGTGCCAGCAGCAAACCTTCAGGGGGGGCTAACTATGGCTACACCTTC
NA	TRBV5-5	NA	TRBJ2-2	CASSRPVNGELFF	TGTGCCAGCAGCCGACCCGTGAACGGGGAGCTGTTTTTT
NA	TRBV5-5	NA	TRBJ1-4	CASSLGQVDEKLFF	TGTGCCAGCAGCTTGGGACAGGTCGATGAAAAACTGTTTTTT
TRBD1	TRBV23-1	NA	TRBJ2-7	CASIPGTAWKEQYF	TGCGCCAGCATCCCCGGGACAGCGTGGAAAGAGCAGTACTTC
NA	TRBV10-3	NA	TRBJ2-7	CAISASRAGNYEQYF	TGTGCCATCAGTGCTTCCAGGGCCGGCAACTACGAGCAGTACTTC
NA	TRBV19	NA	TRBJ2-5	CASSIGGQETQYF	TGTGCCAGTAGTATAGGGGGGCAGGAGACCCAGTACTTC
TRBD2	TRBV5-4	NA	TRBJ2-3	CASSLGRLAGGDTQYF	TGTGCCAGCAGCTTGGGGAGATTAGCGGGGGGAGATACGCAGTATTTT
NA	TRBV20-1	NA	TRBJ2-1	CSAPGLHEQFF	TGCAGTGCTCCCGGACTCCATGAGCAGTTCTTC
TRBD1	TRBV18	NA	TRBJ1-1	CASSPTGQGPEAFF	TGTGCCAGCTCACCGACGGGACAGGGACCTGAAGCTTTCTTT
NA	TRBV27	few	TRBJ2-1	CASSFNNEQFF	TGTGCCAGCAGTTTCAACAATGAGCAGTTCTTC
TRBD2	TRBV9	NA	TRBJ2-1	CASSVSGRARGEQFF	TGTGCCAGCAGCGTTAGCGGGAGGGCCAGGGGTGAGCAGTTCTTC
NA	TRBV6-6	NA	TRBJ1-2	CASSYTGAYGYTF	TGTGCCAGCAGTTACACCGGGGCTTACGGCTACACCTTC
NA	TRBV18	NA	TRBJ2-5	CASSPIPRETQYF	TGTGCCAGCTCACCGATCCCTCGGGAGACCCAGTACTTC
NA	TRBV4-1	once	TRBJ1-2	CASSQANNYGYTF	TGCGCCAGCAGCCAAGCCAATAACTATGGCTACACCTTC
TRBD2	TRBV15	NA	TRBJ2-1	CATSRDHPSGSYEQFF	TGTGCCACCAGCAGAGATCATCCTAGCGGGAGCTATGAGCAGTTCTTC
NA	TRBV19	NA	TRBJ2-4	CASSMRASENIQYF	TGTGCCAGTAGTATGCGGGCTAGCGAAAACATTCAGTACTTC
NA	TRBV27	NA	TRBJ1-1	CASSSQARAEAFF	TGTGCCAGCAGTTCCCAGGCAAGGGCTGAAGCTTTCTTT
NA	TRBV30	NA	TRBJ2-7	CAWSWTSYGQYF	TGTGCCTGGAGTTGGACGTCCTATGGGCAGTACTTC
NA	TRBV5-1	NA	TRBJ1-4	CASSQDSLNEKLFF	TGCGCCAGCAGCCAGGACAGCCTTAATGAAAAACTGTTTTTT
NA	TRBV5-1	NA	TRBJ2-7	CASSPIRTVTYEQYF	TGCGCCAGCAGCCCCATACGGACAGTAACCTACGAGCAGTACTTC
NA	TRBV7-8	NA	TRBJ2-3	CASSFFGGDTQYF	TGTGCCAGCAGCTTTTTTGGCGGGGATACGCAGTATTTT
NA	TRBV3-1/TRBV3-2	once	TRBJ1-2	CASSHRNFLYGYTF	TGTGCCAGCAGCCACCGCAACTTCCTCTATGGCTACACCTTC
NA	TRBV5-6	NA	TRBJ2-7	CASSPSGYEQYF	TGTGCCAGCAGCCCCAGCGGATACGAGCAGTACTTC
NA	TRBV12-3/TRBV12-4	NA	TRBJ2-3	CASSFQPTDTQYF	TGTGCCAGCAGTTTTCAGCCCACAGATACGCAGTATTTT